This TCR beta chain was sequenced during a study of cytomegalovirus exposure and HLA in healthy donors. Study overall: The same platform was used for the 120 or so validation repertoires as for the approximately 720 first-cohort repertoires, as reported in a later analysis.

The J segment lost 7 bases and the V segment lost 3 bases, leaving 8 bases of the junction unmatched. The germline CDR1 and CDR2 sequences are SQVTM and ANQGSEA. The CDR3 runs to 13 residues. To note about this clone: The antigen remains unidentified.

Findings of the study overall: Clusters of TCRs from the first cohort tended to co-occur in the 90 to 150 validation repertoires (as a later analysis found). The study designated some 180 TCR beta chains cytomegalovirus-associated.

The assay was immunoSEQ multiplex PCR, and TCRdb's table has in-frame clones only and misses some. Of hundreds of thousands of clones listed, around 86% are singletons. The chain carries TRBV29-1 and TRBJ2-7, with TRBD1 matching 8 bases. The sample comprised PBMCs. This clonotype originated in a woman aged 18-30 years in good health and CMV-seronegative. CDR3 DNA: TGCAGCGTTGATGGGCAGGGGGCGGGTGAGCAGTACTTC. Its translation is CSVDGQGAGEQYF.